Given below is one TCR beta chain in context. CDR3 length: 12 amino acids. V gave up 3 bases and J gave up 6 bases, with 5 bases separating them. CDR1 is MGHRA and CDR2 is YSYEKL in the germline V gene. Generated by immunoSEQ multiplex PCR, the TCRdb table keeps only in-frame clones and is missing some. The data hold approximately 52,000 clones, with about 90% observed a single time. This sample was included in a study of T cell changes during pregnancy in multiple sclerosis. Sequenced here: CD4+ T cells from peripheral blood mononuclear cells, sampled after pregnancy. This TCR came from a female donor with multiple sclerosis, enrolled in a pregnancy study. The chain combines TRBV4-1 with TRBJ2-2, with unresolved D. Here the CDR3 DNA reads TGCGCCAGCAGCCACAGGCCCGGGGAGCTGTTTTTT. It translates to CASSHRPGELFF.